The rows below give T cell receptor beta chains drawn from one sample of a study of blood T cell repertoires in COVID-19. TCRdb's copy holds only in-frame clones and misses some; the assay was immunoSEQ multiplex PCR. The sample has about 340,000 clones; about nine tenths are singletons. Sequenced material: peripheral blood. The receptors originated from a woman aged 65 to 85 with COVID-19, enrolled during active disease. Each CDR3 is given with its conserved first and last residue. D genes are given only for firm matches. Expanded clones get a size class; other rows say once, few or many, or leave the size out.

clone size	D gene	V gene	J gene	CDR3 DNA	CDR3 protein
once	TRBD2	TRBV12-3/TRBV12-4	TRBJ2-3	TGTGCCAGCAGTGGGACTACGACAGATACGCAGTATTTT	CASSGTTTDTQYF
few	NA	TRBV5-1	TRBJ2-5	TGCGCCAGCAGCTTGGGAGGGCCGGAGACCCAGTACTTC	CASSLGGPETQYF
NA	NA	TRBV6-5	TRBJ1-4	TGTGCCAGCAGTTACTCGAGTAGAACTAATGAAAAACTGTTTTTT	CASSYSSRTNEKLFF
NA	NA	TRBV30	TRBJ1-2	TGTGCCTGGAGTTTGGACAGCCGAGGTGGCTACACCTTC	CAWSLDSRGGYTF
NA	NA	TRBV9	TRBJ1-5	TGTGCCAGCAGCCCGGGGGATAGCAATCAGCCCCAGCATTTT	CASSPGDSNQPQHF
NA	TRBD1	TRBV24-1	TRBJ1-2	TGTGCCACCAGTGAGGGGACAGGGCACGGTGTGGATGGCTACACCTTC	CATSEGTGHGVDGYTF
NA	NA	TRBV27	TRBJ1-1	TGTGCCAGCAGTTTAGCATTAGGGGCGCGGTACACTGAAGCTTTCTTT	CASSLALGARYTEAFF
NA	NA	TRBV6-2/TRBV6-3	TRBJ2-3	TGTGCCAGCAGTTACGCGATAGACACAATCTCGCAGTATTTT	CASSYAIDTISQYF
NA	TRBD2	TRBV4-1	TRBJ2-5	TGCGCCAGCAGCCTAACCGCGGGGGAAGAGACCCAGTACTTC	CASSLTAGEETQYF
NA	TRBD2	TRBV7-8	TRBJ2-5	TGTGCCAGCAGTCCGCCGGGACTAGCAATGTTTGGAGAGACCCAGTACTTC	CASSPPGLAMFGETQYF
NA	TRBD1	TRBV7-9	TRBJ1-6	TGTGCCAGCAGCCTAAAGACAGGGGGTGGTTATTCACCCCTCCACTTT	CASSLKTGGGYSPLHF
NA	NA	TRBV7-9	TRBJ1-6	TGTGCCAGCAGCTTAGCGAGGGATTCACCCCTCCACTTT	CASSLARDSPLHF
NA	TRBD1	TRBV6-5	TRBJ1-2	TGTGCCAGCAGTTCGCGAGATAAAGGGGGCCAGAGAGGCTACACCTTC	CASSSRDKGGQRGYTF
once	NA	TRBV28	TRBJ1-2	TGTGCCAGCAGATTGGGGGGGCCCGAGGGGAACTATGGCTACACCTTC	CASRLGGPEGNYGYTF
NA	TRBD1	TRBV11-3	TRBJ1-1	TGTGCCAGCAGCCCAGGACAGGGGGCAAACACTGAAGCTTTCTTT	CASSPGQGANTEAFF
NA	NA	TRBV9	TRBJ1-3	TGTGCCAGCAGCGCCCTAGGGGCGGACTCTGGAAACACCATATATTTT	CASSALGADSGNTIYF
NA	TRBD2	TRBV19	TRBJ2-4	TGTGCCAGTAGTGGACTAGCGGCCAAAAACATTCAGTACTTC	CASSGLAAKNIQYF
once	NA	TRBV3-1/TRBV3-2	TRBJ1-2	TGTGCCAGCAGCCAAGTCTCTGCGAACTATGGCTACACCTTC	CASSQVSANYGYTF
NA	NA	TRBV9	TRBJ1-1	TGTGCCAGCAGCGTAGGCGCGGGCACTGAAGCTTTCTTT	CASSVGAGTEAFF
NA	TRBD1	TRBV5-1	TRBJ2-6	TGCGCCAGCAGCTCTCCAGGGGGCGGAGGGGTGGCTGGGGCCAACGTCCTGACTTTC	CASSSPGGGGVAGANVLTF
NA	TRBD2	TRBV7-2	TRBJ2-1	TGTGCCAGCAGCCTGGGGCTAGCGGGGGACAATGAGCAGTTCTTC	CASSLGLAGDNEQFF
NA	NA	TRBV7-9	TRBJ1-1	TGTGCCAGCAGCCCGTCAGGGATAATGTACACTGAAGCTTTCTTT	CASSPSGIMYTEAFF
NA	TRBD1	TRBV28	TRBJ1-5	TGTGCCAGCAGTTTGGCAGGGGGCGGCAATCAGCCCCAGCATTTT	CASSLAGGGNQPQHF
NA	NA	TRBV7-6	TRBJ2-5	TGTGCCAGCAGCTTAGTCGGGGGGACCCAGTACTTC	CASSLVGGTQYF
NA	TRBD1	TRBV19	TRBJ2-2	TGTGCCAGTACCCCTACCTACGGACAGGGCCTTGGGCTCACCGGGGAGCTGTTTTTT	CASTPTYGQGLGLTGELFF
NA	NA	TRBV5-6	TRBJ1-2	TGTGCCAGCAGCTTGTATGGGGGAGGTGGCTACACCTTC	CASSLYGGGGYTF
NA	NA	TRBV28	TRBJ1-4	TGTGCCAGCAGTTTCTCCGCCTCCCGGGGGGGGAGTTTCGAAAAACTGTTTTTT	CASSFSASRGGSFEKLFF
once	TRBD2	TRBV2	TRBJ2-3	TGTGCCAGCAGTGTAGGACTAGCGGGGAGGGCGCAGTATTTT	CASSVGLAGRAQYF
NA	NA	TRBV28	TRBJ1-6	TGTGCCAGCAGTTCAGGAGGGTCCAAATCACCCCTCCACTTT	CASSSGGSKSPLHF
NA	NA	TRBV3-1/TRBV3-2	TRBJ2-2	TGTGCCAGCAGCCGGGGACTCGACACCGGGGAGCTGTTTTTT	CASSRGLDTGELFF
once	TRBD1	TRBV19	TRBJ1-5	TGTGCCAGTAGTATGCTACAGGGGTCCGCTCGGCAGCCCCAGCATTTT	CASSMLQGSARQPQHF
NA	NA	TRBV6-6	TRBJ1-2	TGTGCCAGCAGTTACTCGAAGGGGGACTATGGCTACACCTTC	CASSYSKGDYGYTF
NA	NA	TRBV27	TRBJ1-2	TGTGCCAGCAAATCGGGGGGCAATGGCTACACCTTC	CASKSGGNGYTF
NA	TRBD2	TRBV2	TRBJ2-5	TGTGCCAGCAGTGTCTCGCGGGGGAGCCAAGAGACCCAGTACTTC	CASSVSRGSQETQYF
NA	TRBD1	TRBV2	TRBJ1-5	TGTGCCAGCAGACCGGGACAGGGCAATCAGCCCCAGCATTTT	CASRPGQGNQPQHF
NA	NA	TRBV29-1	TRBJ1-2	TGCAGCGCGTCCGTCGGTACAGAGAACTATGGCTACACCTTC	CSASVGTENYGYTF
NA	TRBD1	TRBV6-2/TRBV6-3	TRBJ1-1	TGTGCCAGCAGTCCACAGGGGGCAACTGAAGCTTTCTTT	CASSPQGATEAFF
NA	NA	TRBV7-2	TRBJ2-3	TGTGCCAGCAGCTTAGAGTGGGGGCCCGGAGATACGCAGTATTTT	CASSLEWGPGDTQYF
NA	NA	TRBV10-2	TRBJ1-1	TGCGCCAGCAGCCTGGGGGGGGCGAGCGCTGAAGCTTTCTTT	CASSLGGASAEAFF
few	NA	TRBV2	TRBJ1-1	TGTGCCAGCAGCGCCATCGCCCCGGGGGACACTGAAGCTTTCTTT	CASSAIAPGDTEAFF
NA	NA	TRBV19	TRBJ1-2	TGTGCCAGTCGCCCCTCTGAGTACTATGGCTACACCTTC	CASRPSEYYGYTF
NA	TRBD1	TRBV28	TRBJ2-7	TGTGCCAGCAGTTCCACATCGACAGGGATCTACGAGCAGTACTTC	CASSSTSTGIYEQYF
NA	NA	TRBV7-6	TRBJ1-6	TGTGCCAGCAGCCTGAGCCCCGAGGGTTCACCCCTCCACTTT	CASSLSPEGSPLHF
NA	TRBD1	TRBV6-5	TRBJ1-2	TGTGCCAGCAGAACCGGGACAGGCGATGGCTACACCTTC	CASRTGTGDGYTF
NA	NA	TRBV9	TRBJ2-1	TGTGCCAGCAGCGAAGGAGGATACAATGAGCAGTTCTTC	CASSEGGYNEQFF
NA	TRBD1	TRBV6-4	TRBJ1-5	TGTGCCAGCAGTGACTGGGACAGGCTGTTTAATCAGCCCCAGCATTTT	CASSDWDRLFNQPQHF
NA	TRBD1	TRBV28	TRBJ2-5	TGTGCCAGCAGTTTAAGGACAGGGGGCGGGGAGACCCAGTACTTC	CASSLRTGGGETQYF
NA	NA	TRBV2	TRBJ2-2	TGTGCCAGCAGTGAAGATATTCTCGGGGAGCTGTTTTTT	CASSEDILGELFF
NA	TRBD2	TRBV5-4	TRBJ2-5	TGTGCCAGCAGCTTGGGACTAGCGGCCACGGAAGAGACCCAGTACTTC	CASSLGLAATEETQYF